This section outlines one T cell receptor (beta chain) sequence together with its context. Its antigen is currently unknown. The sample originates from a study of cytomegalovirus exposure and HLA in healthy donors. Points from the study as a whole: Most CMV-associated TCR beta chains were later found to appear HLA-restricted. Later analysis demonstrated an association between a missense DCLRE1C variant and TCR beta V- and J-gene trimming.

This PCR relied on a set of 60 Vbeta primers and 13 Jbeta primers. Study processing details: In a later analysis, the count reached some 75 million unique TCR beta chains, with approximately 10 million shared. Assay used: immunoSEQ multiplex PCR; TCRdb lists only in-frame clones, some missing. That table supplies the V and J calls and clone size; D and trimming were determined from the DNA. Here the sample spans 170,000 or so clones, more than 80% being singletons. Losses at the gene ends were 3 bases for V and 6 bases for J; bases not matched to a gene: 4. This CDR3 has 13 residues. Germline CDR1 and CDR2: LNHDA and SQIVND (reference sequence).

The receptor was isolated from a young man in good health and CMV-seronegative. The V call is TRBV19, the J call TRBJ1-2; TRBD1 matches 7 bases. Sequencing used PBMCs. The CDR3: CASSIGTVNGYTF. The CDR3 nucleotides read TGTGCCAGTAGTATCGGGACAGTTAATGGCTACACCTTC. The variable domain in full, with the rest retrieved from reference TRBV19 and TRBJ1-2, is DGGITQSPKYLFRKEGQNVTLSCEQNLNHDAMYWYRQDPGQGLRLIYYSQIVNDFQKGDIAEGYSVSREKKESFPLTVTSAQKNPTAFYLCASSIGTVNGYTFGSGTRLTVV.